This note documents a single T cell receptor (beta chain) sequence. This sample is drawn from a study of blood T cell repertoires in COVID-19. Study details: Nucleic acid was either cDNA or gDNA, and it came from T cells, B-cell-depleted T cells, or PBMCs.

V was trimmed by 7 bases and J by 6 bases, leaving 16 bases between them. This CDR3 spans 14 amino acids. Germline values: CDR1 MNHNS, CDR2 SASEGT. Per the original data handling: Estimated nucleated cell counts came from reference gene primer amplification. Assay: immunoSEQ multiplex PCR; the TCRdb copy retains only in-frame clones and omits some. That table is the source of V, J and clone size, and D and trimming were worked out from the DNA. The table has around 64,000 clones, around 90% seen once. Source material: peripheral blood. This receptor was taken from a woman of 80 years or more with acute or convalescent COVID-19. V gene TRBV6-1 combines with J gene TRBJ1-3; D call uncertain. For the CDR3, the DNA is TGTGCCAGCATAGTTGACGGGGTTAAAAACACCATATATTTT. Its protein product is CASIVDGVKNTIYF.